This T cell receptor (beta chain) was captured in a study of cytomegalovirus exposure and HLA in healthy donors. CDR3 length: 12 amino acids. Germline CDR1 and CDR2: SEHNR and FQNEAQ (reference sequence). Notes on this clone: Its matching antigen is unknown. A read error may produce the germline difference seen at one junction end.

General study findings and limits: Using the classifier, cytomegalovirus status was reportedly diagnosed with high specificity and sensitivity. The dataset shows that most TCR sequences were rare, while some public TCRs occurred in many donors. A later analysis, which compared TCR beta chains of equal frequency, found the HLA-associated ones more clonally expanded. Available immune exposure information covered CMV serostatus only.

60 Vbeta and 13 Jbeta primers were used in PCR. Generated by immunoSEQ multiplex PCR, the TCRdb table keeps only in-frame clones and is missing some. The sample lists over 200,000 clones, approximately 68% occurring once. This sequence originates from a woman in her twenties or thirties in good health and CMV-seronegative. The chain recombines TRBV7-9 with TRBJ1-2; the D is unclear. Sequencing was done on a sample of PBMCs. The CDR3 coding sequence is TGTTCCAGCAGCCGGGGAGATTATGGCTACACCTTC. Translating it yields CSSSRGDYGYTF. The full variable domain, completed using reference TRBV7-9 and TRBJ1-2, is DTGVSQNPRHKITKRGQNVTFRCDPISEHNRLYWYRQTLGQGPEFLTYFQNEAQLEKSRLLSDRFSAERPKGSFSTLEIQRTEQGDSAMYLCSSSRGDYGYTFGSGTRLTVV.